The 26 T cell receptor beta chains below come from one sample, sequenced in a study of early T cells in non-severe SARS-CoV-2 infection. TCRdb called the 5' RACE reads again in MiXCR, with one record for every CDR3 protein. This table holds approximately 28,000 distinct CDR3 sequences, over 4.5% found once. Sequenced here: whole blood, sampled at baseline. Source of these receptors: an adult who was a healthcare worker with PCR-confirmed SARS-CoV-2 infection or an uninfected control (not recorded which).

Ten or more counts support this clonotype. The chain is built from TRBV3-1 and TRBJ2-5; D is unclear. The ends were cut back, 4 bases at V and 1 base at J, with 7 bases in the middle. This CDR3 has 13 residues. Germline CDR1 reads LGHDT; CDR2 reads YNNKEL (reference sequence). The CDR3 protein is CASSLPVQETQYF. The CDR3 coding sequence is TGTGCCAGCAGCCTTCCGGTCCAAGAGACCCAGTACTTC.

At least ten counts were recorded for this clonotype. The V and J genes are TRBV29-1 and TRBJ2-1; 7 bases fit TRBD1. The junction had 7 bases not matched to a gene; V was cut back by 8 bases and J by 0 bases. The CDR3 runs 14 residues. CDR1 is SQVTM, CDR2 ANQGSEA, per germline. The CDR3 spells CSSTQGSSYNEQFF. CDR3 in DNA: TGCAGCTCCACACAGGGGTCCTCCTACAATGAGCAGTTCTTC.

The table lists this clonotype with many counts. The chain links TRBV6-5 to TRBJ2-1; TRBD2 matches at 8 bases. The CDR3 totals 15 residues. Unmatched junction bases numbered 4, after V lost 6 bases and J lost 0 bases. Germline-derived CDR1 and CDR2 are MNHEY and SVGAGI. For the CDR3, the DNA is TGTGCCAGCAGCAATACTAGCGGCTCCTACAATGAGCAGTTCTTC. As protein: CASSNTSGSYNEQFF.

To note about this clonotype: This could be a read error, since a much larger clone is one nucleotide away. The genes are TRBV5-1 and TRBJ2-3; tentatively, D is TRBD1 (5 bases). Germline assignment: CDR1 SGHRS and CDR2 YFSETQ. This CDR3 region has 14 residues. In DNA, the CDR3 is TGCGCCAGCTCCCCTCAGGGTGATGCAGATACGCGGTATTTT. Translation: CASSPQGDADTRYF.

This clonotype was recorded at least ten times. This sequence joins TRBV19 and TRBJ2-5; perhaps D is TRBD1 or TRBD2 (5 bases each). V lost 3 bases and J 4 bases, leaving 15 bases between the germline ends. This CDR3 region has 15 residues. Per the germline V gene, CDR1 is LNHDA and CDR2 is SQIVND (reference sequence). The CDR3 loop reads CASSMFEGSVETQYF. CDR3 nucleotide sequence: TGTGCCAGTAGTATGTTCGAGGGGTCGGTAGAGACCCAGTACTTC.

As to this clonotype: One base away lies a much larger clone, so this may be a sequencing read error. V gene TRBV12-3 or TRBV12-4 combines with J gene TRBJ1-2; D remains ambiguous. The CDR3 is made up of 14 amino acids. V shed 3 bases and J shed 8 bases, with 16 bases lying between them. The CDR3 reads CASSFLGSAGGYTF. As DNA, the CDR3 is TGTGCCAGCAGTTTCCTAGGGAGCGCGGGAGGCTACACCTTC.

This clonotype occurred many times. The chain has TRBV5-4 and TRBJ2-7; 12 nucleotides agree with TRBD2. Germline V gives CDR1 SGHNT, CDR2 YYREEE (reference sequence). The length of the CDR3 is 16 residues. With V trimmed by 0 bases and J by 3 bases, 4 bases remained unmatched. CDR3 loop: CASSLGLAGVGYEQYF. In nucleotides, the CDR3 is TGTGCCAGCAGCTTGGGACTAGCGGGAGTGGGCTACGAGCAGTACTTC.

This clonotype was picked up many times. Written as DNA, the CDR3 is TGTGCCAGCTCTCGGGACTACTACAATGAGCAGTTCTTC. Protein: CASSRDYYNEQFF. This sequence joins TRBV18 and TRBJ2-1, with 7 bases identical to TRBD2. Germline CDR1 reads KGHSH; CDR2 reads LQKENI. V dropped 6 bases and J dropped 3; count of bases not matched to a gene: 2. The CDR3 loop spans 13 amino acids.

This clonotype showed up just a few times. This chain joins TRBV10-3 and TRBJ2-5, with 7 bases fitting TRBD2. V lost 2 bases and J lost 7; bases outside the gene matches: 7. Germline V lookup: CDR1 ENHRY, CDR2 SYGVKD. This CDR3 has 14 amino acids. CDR3 coding DNA: TGTGCCATCAGTGAGCGGGGGTCGGGAGGGACCCAGTACTTC. Its protein is CAISERGSGGTQYF.

This clonotype was seen ten or more times. This chain links TRBV6-6 with TRBJ2-5; D is unresolved. CDR3 length equals 14 residues. V was trimmed by 7 bases and J by 4 bases, leaving 16 bases between them. Germline V gene lookup returns CDR1 MNHNY and CDR2 SVGAGI (reference sequence). CDR3 residues: CASTIDRERETQYF. In DNA, the CDR3 is TGTGCCAGCACAATCGACCGAGAAAGAGAGACCCAGTACTTC.

This clonotype was recorded many times. The gene calls are TRBV2 and TRBJ2-2; TRBD1 matches 7 bases. CDR3 length: 15 amino acids. The V and J ends lost 6 bases and 3 bases, in that order; junction bases with no gene match: 7. Germline V gene lookup returns CDR1 SNHLY and CDR2 FYNNEI. The CDR3 sequence is CASRLDRADTGELFF. CDR3 sequence (DNA): TGTGCCAGCAGGCTAGACAGGGCCGACACCGGGGAGCTGTTTTTT. The whole variable domain, filled in from reference TRBV2 and TRBJ2-2, reads EPEVTQTPSHQVTQMGQEVILRCVPISNHLYFYWYRQILGQKVEFLVSFYNNEISEKSEIFDDQFSVERPDGSNFTLKIRSTKLEDSAMYFCASRLDRADTGELFFGEGSRLTVL.

There are many counts of this clonotype. The rearrangement joins TRBV24-1 to TRBJ2-3, with 8 bases aligning to TRBD1. CDR3 length: 17 amino acids. V was clipped by 4 bases and J by 3 bases; unmatched bases: 11. Germline loops: CDR1 KGHDR, CDR2 SFDVKD. CDR3 DNA sequence: TGTGCCACCAGTGACCCCATTCCGGGACAGGCTACAGATACGCAGTATTTT. Protein: CATSDPIPGQATDTQYF.

This clonotype has ten or more counts. The V and J genes are TRBV10-3 and TRBJ1-3, with unresolved D. Germline V gene sequence: CDR1 ENHRY, CDR2 SYGVKD. The CDR3 is 15 residues long. Trimming removed 4 bases at V and 2 bases at J, with 12 bases between. The CDR3 here is CAISALTEAGNTIYF. The CDR3 nucleotides read TGTGCCATCAGTGCCCTCACAGAGGCTGGAAACACCATATATTTT.

With respect to this clonotype: This could be a read error, since a much larger clone is one nucleotide away. The chain carries TRBV7-9 and TRBJ2-1; D is ambiguous. The CDR3 is made up of 14 amino acids. The V end was cut by 3 bases, the J end by 9 bases, with 15 bases between. The germline V gene encodes CDR1 SEHNR and CDR2 FQNEAQ (reference sequence). The CDR3 loop is CASSLRPGVPEQFF. The CDR3 nucleotides are TGTGCCAGCAGCTTGCGCCCTGGCGTGCCTGAGCAGTTCTTC.

By share of the sample, this clonotype is medium-sized (0.01 to 0.1%). V usage is TRBV28 and J usage is TRBJ2-1; 10 positions agree with TRBD1. J lost 9 bases, V lost 7 bases, and 12 bases had no gene match. This CDR3 is built from 15 residues. CDR1 MDHEN and CDR2 SYDVKM come from the germline V gene. The CDR3 is CASTPGTGVRGEQFF. As DNA, the CDR3 is TGTGCCAGCACCCCCGGGACAGGGGTTCGTGGTGAGCAGTTCTTC.

This clonotype has at least ten counts. V is TRBV9 and J is TRBJ2-3, with D maybe TRBD1 (6 bases). The V end lost 3 bases, the J end lost 5 bases, and 16 bases lay between the germline ends. Germline assignment: CDR1 SGDLS and CDR2 YYNGEE. The CDR3 has 15 residues. The DNA for the CDR3 is TGTGCCAGCAGCGCTCGACAGGATACTATAGATACGCAGTATTTT. It encodes CASSARQDTIDTQYF.

The rearrangement links TRBV12-3 or TRBV12-4 to TRBJ2-7; perhaps TRBD1 as D (5 bases). V was clipped by 3 bases and J by 4 bases, with 7 bases between them. This CDR3 is 12 amino acids long. The DNA of the CDR3 is TGTGCCAGCAGTTTCAGACAGTACGAGCAGTACTTC. Translated, it gives CASSFRQYEQYF.

This clonotype has at least ten counts. The rearrangement links TRBV30 to TRBJ1-5, with D possibly TRBD1 on 6 matching bases. Trimming left V 0 bases short and J 4 bases short, with 7 bases between. CDR1 and CDR2 (germline): GTSNPN, SVGIG (reference sequence). This CDR3 is built from 13 residues. CDR3 DNA: TGTGCCTGGAGTGTTCAGGGGAATCAGCCCCAGCATTTT. It is translated as CAWSVQGNQPQHF.

This clonotype has a count of ten or more. The rearrangement joins TRBV10-2 to TRBJ2-3, with 11 positions matching TRBD2. V trimming: 6 bases; J trimming: 5 bases; junction bases outside the gene matches: 1. This CDR3 is 13 amino acids long. Germline values: CDR1 WSHSY, CDR2 SAAADI. This chain's CDR3 is CASRLAGEDTQYF. CDR3 nucleotides: TGCGCCAGCAGACTAGCGGGGGAAGATACGCAGTATTTT.

This clonotype was detected many times. This chain connects TRBV28 to TRBJ1-1; the D gene is possibly TRBD1 (6 bases). The V end was cut by 5 bases, the J end by 3 bases, with 16 bases between. Germline values: CDR1 MDHEN, CDR2 SYDVKM. This CDR3 is 15 amino acids long. CDR3 in amino acids: CASSPGTLTDTEAFF. The DNA of the CDR3 is TGTGCCAGCAGTCCCGGGACATTGACCGACACTGAAGCTTTCTTT.

This clonotype was detected many times. The chain couples TRBV5-1 to TRBJ1-1; TRBD1 matches 7 bases. V gave up 1 base and J gave up 0 bases; unmatched junction bases: 3. This CDR3 has 15 amino acids. Germline V gene sequence: CDR1 SGHRS, CDR2 YFSETQ. This CDR3 is CASSLFRGLNTEAFF. The CDR3 region has the DNA TGCGCCAGCAGCTTGTTTAGGGGGCTGAACACTGAAGCTTTCTTT.

This clonotype was seen many times. The rearrangement joins TRBV10-1 to TRBJ1-1, with D maybe TRBD1 (6 bases). V shed 6 bases and J shed 7 bases, with 15 bases lying between them. Germline lookup yields CDR1 WNHNN and CDR2 SYGVQD (reference sequence). The CDR3 is made up of 13 amino acids. The CDR3 nucleotides are TGCGCCAGCAGGCCGGACAGTCAAATTGAAGCTTTCTTT. This codes for CASRPDSQIEAFF.

This clonotype was observed at least ten times. The rearrangement links TRBV6-6 to TRBJ1-4; 9 bases are a match to TRBD1. This CDR3 spans 14 amino acids. Unmatched junction bases numbered 5, after V lost 5 bases and J lost 7 bases. Germline V gene sequence: CDR1 MNHNY, CDR2 SVGAGI (reference sequence). In DNA form, the CDR3 reads TGTGCCAGCAGTCACGGGACAGGGACTGAAAAACTGTTTTTT. The encoded protein is CASSHGTGTEKLFF.

Many counts were recorded for this clonotype. CDR3 amino acids: CASSLASGNTGELFF. DNA for the CDR3: TGTGCCAGCAGCCTCGCTAGCGGGAACACCGGGGAGCTGTTTTTT. This sequence joins TRBV11-3 and TRBJ2-2; TRBD2 aligns across 7 bases. CDR1 SGHNT and CDR2 YENEEA come from the germline V gene. After removal of 5 bases from V and 1 base from J, the junction contained 4 bases not matched to a gene. The CDR3 is made up of 15 amino acids.

The chain recombines TRBV18 with TRBJ2-3; D is uncertain. The CDR3 consists of 11 residues. Germline V gene sequence: CDR1 KGHSH, CDR2 LQKENI. Trimming took off 6 bases at V and 6 bases at J, with 7 bases between the two ends. The CDR3, as DNA: TGTGCCAGCTCCCAATGGGATACGCAGTATTTT. Translated, it gives CASSQWDTQYF. Combining the CDR3 with reference TRBV18 and TRBJ2-3 gives the whole variable domain NAGVMQNPRHLVRRRGQEARLRCSPMKGHSHVYWYRQLPEEGLKFMVYLQKENIIDESGMPKERFSAEFPKEGPSILRIQQVVRGDSAAYFCASSQWDTQYFGPGTRLTVL.

Notes on this clonotype: A much more abundant neighbour one base away suggests this may be a read error. This chain links TRBV6-1 with TRBJ1-2; tentatively, D is TRBD1 (5 bases). The CDR3 spans 14 residues. Trimming took off 8 bases at V and 7 bases at J, with 20 bases between the two ends. CDR1 MNHNS and CDR2 SASEGT come from the germline V gene. CDR3 residues: CASRRGPGSVGYTF. CDR3 coding DNA: TGTGCCAGCCGCCGGGGACCAGGGAGCGTTGGCTACACCTTC.